A single sample gave rise to the 7 T cell receptor beta chains below, sequenced in a study of cytomegalovirus exposure and HLA in healthy donors. PCR used 60 Vbeta primers and 13 Jbeta primers. Assay: immunoSEQ multiplex PCR; the TCRdb copy retains only in-frame clones and omits some. The profile shows about 140,000 clones, approximately 80% of them singletons. The sequencing input was PBMCs. These receptors were obtained from a woman between 35 and 50 years old in good health and CMV-seronegative.

The chain carries TRBV11-2 and TRBJ1-4, with D perhaps matching TRBD1 (6 bases). V was trimmed by 3 bases and J by 6 bases, leaving 8 bases between them. This CDR3 contains 13 residues. Germline CDR1 SGHAT, CDR2 FQNNGV. The chain's CDR3 is CASSFPGDEKLFF. CDR3 bases: TGTGCCAGCAGCTTTCCAGGGGATGAAAAACTGTTTTTT.

The J gene is TRBJ2-7, the V gene TRBV27, with D perhaps TRBD1 (5 bases). The CDR3 is 14 residues long. CDR1 is MNHEY and CDR2 is SMNVEV in the germline V gene (reference sequence). V lost 5 bases and J 1 base, leaving 12 bases between the germline ends. CDR3 DNA: TGTGCCAGCAGTCCCAAGGACAATTCCTACGAGCAGTACTTC. This translates into CASSPKDNSYEQYF.

This chain links TRBV7-6 with TRBJ1-2; 11 positions match TRBD1. V lost 5 bases to trimming and J lost 7 bases; unmatched junction nucleotides: 9. CDR1 and CDR2 from the germline V gene are SGHVS and FNYEAQ. This CDR3 region has 15 residues. CDR3 nucleotides: TGTGCCAGCAGCCACTATGGACAGGGGGCGCGTGGCTACACCTTC. Encoded protein: CASSHYGQGARGYTF.

The CDR3 DNA reads as TGTGCCAGTACTCAGACTAGCGGGGCAGATACGCAGTATTTT. Its protein product is CASTQTSGADTQYF. The chain carries TRBV19 and TRBJ2-3; TRBD2 matches 11 bases. The CDR3 is made up of 14 amino acids. Per the germline V gene, CDR1 is LNHDA and CDR2 is SQIVND (reference sequence). After removal of 7 bases from V and 4 bases from J, the junction contained 4 bases not matched to a gene.

This clone has just a few counts. The chain carries TRBV5-1 and TRBJ1-3; 9 bases are shared with TRBD1. This CDR3 is 16 amino acids long. V shed 3 bases and J 0 bases; nucleotides not matched to a gene: 4. Germline CDR1 SGHRS, CDR2 YFSETQ. Written as DNA, the CDR3 is TGCGCCAGCAGCTCGGGGACAGGGAACTCTGGAAACACCATATATTTT. Encoded protein: CASSSGTGNSGNTIYF. The full variable domain, with the rest looked up from reference TRBV5-1 and TRBJ1-3, is KAGVTQTPRYLIKTRGQQVTLSCSPISGHRSVSWYQQTPGQGLQFLFEYFSETQRNKGNFPGRFSGRQFSNSRSEMNVSTLELGDSALYLCASSSGTGNSGNTIYFGEGSWLTVV.

The V gene is TRBV11-1, the J gene TRBJ2-5, with 7 bases fitting TRBD1. Germline CDR1 and CDR2: SGHAT and FQDESV (reference sequence). The trim removed 4 bases at V and 5 bases at J, leaving 13 bases unmatched. This CDR3 comprises 16 residues. The CDR3 region has the DNA TGTGCCAGCAGCTCTCAGGGGGTAGACGGGTCGGAGACCCAGTACTTC. Its translation: CASSSQGVDGSETQYF.

This clone was found a few times. The gene calls are TRBV28 and TRBJ2-5, with D maybe TRBD1 (5 bases). CDR1 and CDR2 (germline): MDHEN, SYDVKM. The germline V and J ends were trimmed by 6 bases and 1 base, with 12 bases remaining between them. This CDR3 comprises 14 residues. The CDR3, as DNA: TGTGCCAGCAGCTCCGAGGACATCCAAGAGACCCAGTACTTC. It encodes CASSSEDIQETQYF.